These 27 T cell receptor beta chains were sequenced from one sample in a study of blood T cell repertoires in COVID-19. The assay was immunoSEQ multiplex PCR, and TCRdb's table has in-frame clones only and misses some. This table has 150,000 to 200,000 clones, over 80% appearing once. The sequenced material came from peripheral blood. These receptors were taken from a man aged 25-40 years with COVID-19, enrolled during active disease.

The rearrangement joins TRBV30 to TRBJ1-5; no clear D. V was cut by 3 bases and J by 7 bases, with 13 bases left in between. CDR1 and CDR2 (germline): GTSNPN, SVGIG (reference sequence). The CDR3 has 13 amino acids. CDR3 loop: CAWSPLGGQPQHF. CDR3 in DNA: TGTGCCTGGAGCCCCCTGGGCGGGCAGCCCCAGCATTTT.

This clone came up once. DNA of the CDR3: TGTGCCAGCAGTTTATTTGCTAGCTTGCCCAATGAGCAGTTCTTC. The encoded protein is CASSLFASLPNEQFF. The chain combines TRBV28 with TRBJ2-1; possible D gene TRBD2, 5 bases. Trimming stripped 1 base from V and 6 bases from J, with 13 bases between. This CDR3 contains 15 residues. Germline V CDR1 and CDR2: MDHEN, SYDVKM.

The V and J genes are TRBV25-1 and TRBJ1-1, with D possibly matching TRBD1 (6 bases). The V and J ends lost 6 bases and 7 bases respectively, with 18 bases between them. Germline V gene data show CDR1 as MGHDK and CDR2 as SYGVNS. CDR3 length equals 14 residues. CDR3 DNA sequence: TGTGCCAGCAGCCGATCGGGGGGGGCAGGTGAAGCTTTCTTT. Protein product: CASSRSGGAGEAFF. The whole variable domain, remainder taken from reference TRBV25-1 and TRBJ1-1, is EADIYQTPRYLVIGTGKKITLECSQTMGHDKMYWYQQDPGMELHLIHYSYGVNSTEKGDLSSESTVSRIRTEHFPLTLESARPSHTSQYLCASSRSGGAGEAFFGQGTRLTVV.

The genes are TRBV18 and TRBJ1-5; D is possibly TRBD1 (5 bases). CDR1 is KGHSH, CDR2 LQKENI, per germline. This CDR3 contains 14 residues. The V and J ends lost 6 bases and 5 bases respectively, with 14 bases between them. CDR3 bases: TGTGCCAGCTCCCCTGGTCCGGGGGATCAGCCCCAGCATTTT. This translates into CASSPGPGDQPQHF. Complete variable domain (other parts from reference TRBV18 and TRBJ1-5): NAGVMQNPRHLVRRRGQEARLRCSPMKGHSHVYWYRQLPEEGLKFMVYLQKENIIDESGMPKERFSAEFPKEGPSILRIQQVVRGDSAAYFCASSPGPGDQPQHFGDGTRLSIL.

The chain carries TRBV25-1 and TRBJ1-2; tentative D call: TRBD1 (6 bases). The CDR3 consists of 13 residues. Germline assignment: CDR1 MGHDK and CDR2 SYGVNS. With 5 bases removed from V and 6 bases from J, the gap between germline ends came to 13 bases. This CDR3 is CASSNPGTHGYTF. DNA for the CDR3: TGTGCCAGCAGTAACCCGGGGACACATGGCTACACCTTC.

CDR3 nucleotide sequence: TGCGCCAGCAGCCTCCCCCCCAGGGGGTACGAGCAGTACTTC. Translation gives CASSLPPRGYEQYF. The rearrangement links TRBV4-3 to TRBJ2-7, with 7 bases lining up with TRBD1. V lost 4 bases and J lost 4; bases outside the gene matches: 7. CDR3 length: 14 residues. Germline V CDR1 and CDR2: LGHNA, YSLEER.

The genes are TRBV4-2 and TRBJ2-3; 11 positions match TRBD1. This CDR3 has 16 residues. Trimming removed 3 bases from V and 5 bases from J; junction bases left unmatched: 7. Germline CDR1 is LGHNA and CDR2 is YNFKEQ. The CDR3 region has the DNA TGTGCCAGCAGCCACGGACAGGGGGCTCATGGAGATACGCAGTATTTT. Translating gives CASSHGQGAHGDTQYF.

The chain recombines TRBV27 with TRBJ1-1; 8 bases match TRBD1. The CDR3 spans 14 residues. V shed 5 bases, J shed 6 bases, and the junction held 8 bases outside the gene matches. CDR1 and CDR2 from the germline V gene are MNHEY and SMNVEV (reference sequence). CDR3 DNA sequence: TGTGCCAGCAGTCTCGGGACAGGAGGGGCTGAAGCTTTCTTT. It encodes CASSLGTGGAEAFF.

This chain connects TRBV7-7 to TRBJ2-1; weak D call: TRBD2 (5 bases). Between the trimmed V and J ends, which lost 5 bases and 5 bases, there was a span of 10 bases. Germline CDR1 reads SSHAT; CDR2 reads FNYEAQ (reference sequence). This CDR3 has 13 residues. This CDR3 reads CASSLGNDNEQFF. The CDR3 nucleotides read TGTGCCAGCAGCCTCGGGAATGACAATGAGCAGTTCTTC.

The chain couples TRBV19 to TRBJ2-1, with D perhaps TRBD2 (7 bases). Trimming cost V 5 bases and J 4 bases, with 18 bases left between them. Germline CDR1 reads LNHDA; CDR2 reads SQIVND (reference sequence). The CDR3 extends over 16 amino acids. The DNA for the CDR3 is TGTGCCAGTAGTGCCCTTTGGGGGGGCCTTTACAATGAGCAGTTCTTC. Translated, it gives CASSALWGGLYNEQFF.

This clone was observed a single time. The chain employs TRBV5-1 and TRBJ2-1; possible D gene TRBD2, 5 bases. Germline loops: CDR1 SGHRS, CDR2 YFSETQ. The V end was cut by 4 bases, the J end by 0 bases, with 14 bases between. This CDR3 is built from 16 residues. The CDR3 region has the DNA TGCGCCAGCAGCCAAGGGAGCCGCAGCTCCTACAATGAGCAGTTCTTC. This encodes CASSQGSRSSYNEQFF.

J is TRBJ2-7 and V is TRBV9; 9 bases fit TRBD1. This CDR3 has 16 amino acids. V lost 3 bases, J lost 2 bases, and 9 bases stayed unmatched. Germline V gene data show CDR1 as SGDLS and CDR2 as YYNGEE. The CDR3 nucleotides are TGTGCCAGCAGCGCCGGAATGGACAGGGGCCCCTACGAGCAGTACTTC. Translated, it gives CASSAGMDRGPYEQYF.

The DNA of the CDR3 is TGTGCCAGCTCACCACTGGACAGGGTGGATGGCTACACCTTC. Amino acid sequence: CASSPLDRVDGYTF. The chain is built from TRBV18 and TRBJ1-2; 8 bases are shared with TRBD1. Germline V lookup: CDR1 KGHSH, CDR2 LQKENI. The CDR3 contains 14 residues. V shed 1 base and J 6 bases; nucleotides not matched to a gene: 4. The complete variable domain, with remaining parts taken from reference TRBV18 and TRBJ1-2, reads NAGVMQNPRHLVRRRGQEARLRCSPMKGHSHVYWYRQLPEEGLKFMVYLQKENIIDESGMPKERFSAEFPKEGPSILRIQQVVRGDSAAYFCASSPLDRVDGYTFGSGTRLTVV.

V and J are TRBV4-2 and TRBJ2-2; D perhaps matches TRBD1 (6 bases). V lost 4 bases and J lost 7, with 16 bases in between. The CDR3 sequence is 15 residues long. In germline, CDR1 is LGHNA, CDR2 YNFKEQ. CDR3 sequence: CASSPGELTIGELFF. The CDR3 DNA reads as TGTGCCAGCAGCCCAGGGGAACTAACAATCGGGGAGCTGTTTTTT.

V and J are TRBV27 and TRBJ2-2, with 7 bases aligning to TRBD2. In germline, CDR1 is MNHEY, CDR2 SMNVEV (reference sequence). The trim removed 5 bases at V and 4 bases at J, leaving 4 bases unmatched. The CDR3 consists of 14 residues. In nucleotides, the CDR3 is TGTGCCAGCAGTCTATGGGGGGGCACCGGGGAGCTGTTTTTT. Residues: CASSLWGGTGELFF.

The chain joins TRBV7-9 to TRBJ1-1; a possible D gene is TRBD1 (6 bases). Trimming removed 1 base from V and 1 base from J, with 7 bases in between. The germline gives CDR1 SEHNR, CDR2 FQNEAQ (reference sequence). The CDR3 runs to 14 residues. CDR3 protein: CASSLGQANTEAFF. CDR3 bases: TGTGCCAGCAGCTTAGGACAGGCGAACACTGAAGCTTTCTTT.

This chain connects TRBV7-6 to TRBJ2-1; 12 nucleotides match TRBD2. The ends lost 6 bases at V and 10 bases at J; junction bases unmatched: 10. CDR1 and CDR2 (germline): SGHVS, FNYEAQ. The CDR3 is 15 amino acids. In nucleotides, the CDR3 is TGTGCCAGCAGTCCTCTAGCGGGAGGGCCAGGGGAGCAGTTCTTC. Protein sequence: CASSPLAGGPGEQFF.

The chain joins TRBV7-8 to TRBJ2-1; 8 bases are shared with TRBD2. This CDR3 has 16 amino acids. Germline CDR1 is SGHVS and CDR2 is FQNEAQ. V lost 4 bases to trimming and J lost 6 bases; unmatched junction nucleotides: 11. The CDR3 DNA reads TGTGCCAGCAGCTCCCACCCAGCGGGAGTGGGCAATGAGCAGTTCTTC. Translating it yields CASSSHPAGVGNEQFF.

V usage is TRBV6-5 and J usage is TRBJ2-5; D perhaps matches TRBD2 (5 bases). V lost 4 bases to trimming and J lost 9 bases, with 18 bases between them. The germline gives CDR1 MNHEY, CDR2 SVGAGI. This CDR3 is 14 amino acids long. The CDR3 DNA reads as TGTGCCAGCAGTTCAGGAAGGGAACTCGGGGCCCAGTACTTC. The encoded protein is CASSSGRELGAQYF.

The V gene is TRBV5-6, the J gene TRBJ2-1; D not resolved. V lost 2 bases and J 2 bases, leaving 11 bases between the germline ends. The CDR3 is 15 residues long. In germline, CDR1 is SGHDT, CDR2 YYEEEE. The CDR3 loop is CASSFLGRTYNEQFF. DNA of the CDR3: TGTGCCAGCAGCTTCTTGGGCCGGACCTACAATGAGCAGTTCTTC.

CDR3: CASSSNRGRGTEAFF. The CDR3 DNA reads as TGTGCCAGCAGCTCCAACAGGGGGCGCGGCACTGAAGCTTTCTTT. The V gene is TRBV7-3, the J gene TRBJ1-1; 9 bases agree with TRBD1. This CDR3 is 15 amino acids long. Trimming cost V 4 bases and J 4 bases; bases outside gene matches: 7. CDR1 and CDR2 (germline): SGHTA, FQGTGA. The full variable domain, in which reference TRBV7-3 and TRBJ1-1 provide the parts outside the CDR3, is GAGVSQTPSNKVTEKGKYVELRCDPISGHTALYWYRQSLGQGPEFLIYFQGTGAADDSGLPNDRFFAVRPEGSVSTLKIQRTERGDSAVYLCASSSNRGRGTEAFFGQGTRLTVV.

The chain combines TRBV7-2 with TRBJ2-1; TRBD2 agrees at 9 bases. CDR1 and CDR2 (germline): SGHTA, FQGNSA. The ends lost 2 bases at V and 4 bases at J; junction bases unmatched: 6. The CDR3 loop spans 16 amino acids. The CDR3 nucleotides are TGTGCCAGCAGCTTATGGGCGGGGGGGAATTACAATGAGCAGTTCTTC. Its translation: CASSLWAGGNYNEQFF.

The gene calls are TRBV5-4 and TRBJ1-2; possibly TRBD1 for D (5 bases). V lost 3 bases to trimming and J lost 0 bases, with 15 bases between them. The CDR3 totals 16 residues. Germline assignment: CDR1 SGHNT and CDR2 YYREEE (reference sequence). The CDR3 reads CASSSMGGGTNYGYTF. For the CDR3, the DNA is TGTGCCAGCAGCTCAATGGGTGGGGGGACTAACTATGGCTACACCTTC.

CDR3 in amino acids: CASSYLVVAGVTDTQYF. CDR3 bases: TGCGCCAGCAGCTACCTAGTGGTAGCGGGAGTCACAGATACGCAGTATTTT. This sequence joins TRBV4-3 and TRBJ2-3; TRBD2 matches at 9 bases. The CDR3 consists of 17 residues. Germline assignment: CDR1 LGHNA and CDR2 YSLEER. V lost 5 bases to trimming and J lost 2 bases; unmatched junction nucleotides: 11.

This chain joins TRBV13 and TRBJ2-1, with D possibly matching TRBD2 (5 bases). This CDR3 has 18 amino acids. V was shortened by 1 base and J by 0 bases, with 16 bases between the two germline ends. Germline assignment: CDR1 PRHDT and CDR2 FYEKMQ (reference sequence). Here the CDR3 DNA reads TGTGCCAGCAGCTTAGAACGTCCCGGCGGAGGCTCCTACAATGAGCAGTTCTTC. Translating gives CASSLERPGGGSYNEQFF.

The chain is built from TRBV7-9 and TRBJ2-7, with D hard to call. Looked up from germline, CDR1 is SEHNR and CDR2 is FQNEAQ (reference sequence). The CDR3 covers 14 residues. V shed 0 bases and J shed 0 bases, with 6 bases lying between them. The CDR3 sequence is CASSLAESSYEQYF. DNA of the CDR3: TGTGCCAGCAGCTTAGCGGAGAGCTCCTACGAGCAGTACTTC.

This rearrangement joins TRBV4-2 to TRBJ2-1, with D possibly matching TRBD1 (6 bases). The V end was cut by 1 base, the J end by 3 bases, with 13 bases between. Germline CDR1 reads LGHNA; CDR2 reads YNFKEQ. The CDR3 is 16 amino acids. The DNA of the CDR3 is TGTGCCAGCAGCCAAGGGCAGGGGCCCATCTACAATGAGCAGTTCTTC. Its translation is CASSQGQGPIYNEQFF.